Included here is one T cell receptor beta chain sequence, with context. This clone's antigen is unknown. Base-call qualities are not available, and no considerably larger clone is one nucleotide away. This record belongs to a study of cytomegalovirus exposure and HLA in healthy donors listed by TCRdb under 2017. Concerning the study at large: In an earlier analysis of 587 of the donors, approximately 260 Gb of sequence data and approximately 100 million unique TCR beta sequences from 180 million or so T cells were reported. Because of strong linkage in the cohort, five DR-DQ haplotypes were treated as single units for association and clustering. In an earlier analysis of 587 of the donors, high-throughput TCR beta sequencing was used to judge whether each TCR beta V gene segment behaved as functional or pseudogenic. To predict cytomegalovirus infection status, the study combined high-throughput TCR immunosequencing, statistical association of individual TCRs with disease status, and machine learning. The number of donors typed differed by locus, with about 629-630 for A, B, C, DRB1 and DQB1, 522 for DQA1, nearly 610 for DPA1, and 472 for DPB1. Class I and class II HLA loci were covered by the typing at four-digit resolution. An early release that covered around 590 HLA-typed donors contained approximately 300 gigabases of sequencing data and 70 million to 100 million unique TCR sequences. Along with the approximately 700-subject first cohort, a separate validation cohort of more than 90 different subjects was used. Of the roughly 400 genotyped donors, 70% to 90% were placed in the genetic ancestry cluster associated with self-reported Caucasian donors. Across around 400 genotyped donors of the cohort, an average of about 240,000 unique TCR beta nucleotide sequences per donor were sequenced, and roughly 17% of those sequences were non-productive. All discovery cohort repertoires had been generated using a single sequencing platform. Genome-wide SNP genotypes for about 55% of the roughly 670 donors were used in a later genetic analysis, which treated that subset as a discovery cohort. The study used immunosequencing to profile the T cell repertoires of several hundred subjects and linked those repertoires to cytomegalovirus serostatus. Rather than using new phenotypic data, the later analysis identified candidate immune exposures from TCR beta sequences and from how often those sequences occurred across donors. Donor age, sex, ethnicity and CMV serostatus were compiled alongside the repertoire data. To study patterns of TCR occurrence, a later analysis re-analyzed previously published TCR beta repertoires from 550 to 800 donors and added high-resolution HLA genotyping. The study aimed to test whether signatures of past pathogen exposure could be identified by cataloging public T cell receptors. What the study reported, not specific to this receptor: A later analysis reported that several top co-occurrence clusters appeared linked to parvovirus B19, influenza, CMV and Epstein-Barr virus. A total of about 150 TCR beta chains were listed by the study as associated with cytomegalovirus. Three of the identified cytomegalovirus-associated TCR beta chains were confirmed in vitro to be specific for cytomegalovirus antigens. In this cohort, only TCR beta chains were sequenced, and detectable features were limited by the absence of alpha or paired-chain data. Because counts were too low, 15 to 20 rarely observed V segments, including chromosome 9 orphons, were excluded from the earlier analysis of 500 to 700 of the donors. Compared with equally common non-associated chains, HLA-associated TCR beta chains in a later analysis were more clonally expanded and had lower generation probabilities. A further reported finding was that TCR beta sequences accurately predicted the HLA-A and HLA-B alleles for most subjects in the first cohort. Because HLA typing was missing for some donors at each locus, association tests included only the typed subset. The authors suggested that the approach could potentially be generalized to other disease states and immunological phenotypes. In a later analysis, most CMV-associated TCR beta chains were found to appear HLA-restricted, with HLA associations seemingly driven largely by CMV exposure. Most TCR sequences were seen in very few donors, while some public TCRs were found in many individuals. The classifier was reported to diagnose cytomegalovirus status with high specificity and sensitivity in both the original cohort and the validation cohort. A later genetic analysis associated a missense DCLRE1C variant with V-gene and J-gene trimming of TCR beta chains, and an independent cohort replicated the association. Linkage disequilibrium might explain the correlated functional status among segregating V segments, but an unknown experimental factor could not be excluded. A later analysis associated about 17,000 TCR beta sequences with specific HLA alleles at a false discovery rate of 0.05. Compared with the 666-donor mean, donors in an Asian-associated ancestry cluster had fewer N-insertions in productive TCRs, according to a later genetic analysis. In an earlier analysis of some 640 of the donors, most TCR beta V segments were observed in productive rearrangements about 87% or about 30% of the time, broadly matching IMGT annotations. A cluster of highly shared sequence variants was judged likely to represent a technical artifact of the sequencing pipeline. Because the 87-base-pair reads could not distinguish some IMGT-functional V segments, including TRBV6-2 and TRBV6-3, those segments were excluded. Immune exposure information for the cohort was limited to CMV serostatus. Presence/absence analyses assumed roughly uniform sequencing depth across donors, an assumption that may not hold. Assigning TCR associations to individual alleles was difficult when HLA alleles, especially DR and DQ, strongly co-occurred. In a later analysis, the rate of TCR association differed among HLA loci, with DRB1 alleles having the most associated TCRs and HLA-C alleles having the fewest.

The cohort comprised fewer than 750 healthy bone marrow donors. At the time of sampling, every cohort member was nominally healthy, though immune exposures that went unrecorded were likely present. The donor was CMV seropositive and was included in the group of approximately 300 seropositive cohort members. A peripheral blood sample was collected from each donor, and TCR beta sequencing was performed on peripheral blood mononuclear cells. Genomic DNA extraction from the blood cell samples was performed with the Qiagen DNeasy Blood Extraction Kit. Library creation used the immunoSEQ multiplex PCR assay. The multiplex PCR relied on a mix of 60 forward primers for TCR Vbeta segments and 13 reverse primers for TCR Jbeta segments. A multiplex PCR assay on genomic DNA amplified the CDR3 region of rearranged TCR beta genes. On the Illumina HiSeq System, the amplified TCR beta libraries were sequenced as 87-base-pair reads. Concerning the study's data processing: A later analysis counted about 80 million unique TCR beta chains across the 670 or so repertoires, and some 11 million of these chains were shared by at least two donors. Raw reads were error-corrected and collapsed into unique sequences by a nearest-neighbor algorithm in which closely related sequences were merged to remove PCR and sequencing errors. Alignment of CDR3 sequences to IMGT reference sequences was used to assign V, D and J gene segments. For a sequence to be retained, a match of at least six nucleotides was required to both a V gene segment and a J gene segment. Rearrangements were classified as productive when the CDR3 lacked stop codons and remained in frame with V and J, and all other rearrangements were classified as non-productive. CDR3 was defined according to IMGT convention as the region running from the second conserved V-encoded cysteine to the conserved J-encoded phenylalanine. In an earlier analysis of roughly 580 of the donors, sequences lacking an unambiguous match to a single V gene segment were excluded. An earlier analysis of a few hundred of the donors called V segments functional above 56.7% productive rearrangements and segregating when the between-donor standard deviation exceeded 5%. To diagnose cytomegalovirus status from the catalog of TCR beta chain sequences, a statistical classification framework was built. In a later analysis, TCR nucleotide sequences were compared against IMGT/GENE-DB human TR gene sequences so that V and J genes could be assigned. A later analysis assigned CDR3 sequences and most-parsimonious VDJ recombination scenarios with the TCRdist pipeline. In a later analysis, each TCR beta chain was defined by its CDR3 amino acid sequence together with its V-gene family, and reads without a unique V-gene family were excluded. A later analysis removed roughly 590 highly shared, low-generation-probability nucleotide sequences to deal with suspected cross-contamination and a sequencing artifact. In a later analysis, a clonal expansion index for each public chain was calculated from normalized within-repertoire ranks of inferred template counts. A later analysis computed generation probabilities with a VDJ recombination model fitted to out-of-frame rearrangements, and checked the results against IGoR. Hypergeometric tests were used in a later analysis to score TCR-TCR, TCR-HLA and TCR-CMV co-occurrence, with a repertoire-size bias correction applied to the TCR pairs. To estimate false discovery rates, a later analysis permuted the HLA or CMV assignments 20 times. A later analysis grouped co-occurring TCRs with DBSCAN, adding TCRdist sequence similarity when clustering within HLA-allele-positive subsets. Co-occurrence clustering excluded repertoires with fewer than 30,000 or more than 120,000 public chains, plus five with anomalous nucleotide sharing. The table was pulled from immuneACCESS by TCRdb, which kept in-frame rearrangements only. Such tables lose some clones; where checked, under half of the loss comes from unresolved V genes, and the rest has no known cause. V and J calls and clone size are as listed in that table; D and trimming were resolved from the DNA. This sample has about 150,000 clones in its table, and roughly four fifths of those were observed once. The top ten hold about 5.2% of the sample.

The CDR3, cysteine through phenylalanine, is 14 amino acids long. The CDR3 DNA has 42 bases and is translated from base 1. Via the germline V gene, CDR1 is SGHRS and CDR2 YFSETQ. Relative to germline, V is missing 5 bases and J is missing 4 bases, with 3 bases of the junction outside any gene match. The sequence links TRBV5-1 to TRBJ2-2; TRBD2 lines up with 9 middle nucleotides. The sequence derives from a man aged 25-40 years in good health and CMV-seropositive. The sample was PBMCs. The CDR3 reads CASRVTSGTGELFF. The base sequence is TGCGCCAGCAGGGTGACTAGCGGCACCGGGGAGCTGTTTTTT. With all but the CDR3 taken from the reference TRBV5-1 and TRBJ2-2 genes, the full variable domain is: KAGVTQTPRYLIKTRGQQVTLSCSPISGHRSVSWYQQTPGQGLQFLFEYFSETQRNKGNFPGRFSGRQFSNSRSEMNVSTLELGDSALYLCASRVTSGTGELFFGEGSRLTVL.